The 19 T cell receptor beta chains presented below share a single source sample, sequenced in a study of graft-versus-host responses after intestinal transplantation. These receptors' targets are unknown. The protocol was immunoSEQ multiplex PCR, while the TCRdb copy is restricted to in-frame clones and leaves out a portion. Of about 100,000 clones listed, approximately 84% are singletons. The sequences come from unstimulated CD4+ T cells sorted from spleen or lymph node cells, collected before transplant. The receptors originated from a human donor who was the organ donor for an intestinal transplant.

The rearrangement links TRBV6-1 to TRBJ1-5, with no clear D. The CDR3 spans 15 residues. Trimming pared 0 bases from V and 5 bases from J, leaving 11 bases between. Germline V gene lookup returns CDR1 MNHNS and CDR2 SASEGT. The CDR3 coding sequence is TGTGCCAGCAGTGAAGCTGGTTCCCATTATCAGCCCCAGCATTTT. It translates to CASSEAGSHYQPQHF.

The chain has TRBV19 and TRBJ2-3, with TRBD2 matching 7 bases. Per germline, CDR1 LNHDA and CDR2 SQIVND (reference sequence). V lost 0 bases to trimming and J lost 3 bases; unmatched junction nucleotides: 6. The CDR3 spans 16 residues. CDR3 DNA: TGTGCCAGTAGTATAGAGTCTAGCGGCACAACAGATACGCAGTATTTT. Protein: CASSIESSGTTDTQYF.

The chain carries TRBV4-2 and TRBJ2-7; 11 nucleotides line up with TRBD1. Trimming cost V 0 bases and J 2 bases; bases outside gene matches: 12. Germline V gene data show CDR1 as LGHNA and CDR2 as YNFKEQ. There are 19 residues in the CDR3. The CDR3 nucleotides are TGTGCCAGCAGCCAAGACTGGACAGGGGGCGAAAGGATTCCCTACGAGCAGTACTTC. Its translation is CASSQDWTGGERIPYEQYF.

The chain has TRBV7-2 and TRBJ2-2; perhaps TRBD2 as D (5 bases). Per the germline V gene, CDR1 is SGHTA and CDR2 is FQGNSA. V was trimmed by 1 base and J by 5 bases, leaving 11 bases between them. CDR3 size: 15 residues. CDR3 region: CASSLVAGGTGELFF. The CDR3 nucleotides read TGTGCCAGCAGCTTAGTGGCAGGCGGGACCGGGGAGCTGTTTTTT. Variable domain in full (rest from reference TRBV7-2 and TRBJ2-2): GAGVSQSPSNKVTEKGKDVELRCDPISGHTALYWYRQSLGQGLEFLIYFQGNSAPDKSGLPSDRFSAERTGGSVSTLTIQRTQQEDSAVYLCASSLVAGGTGELFFGEGSRLTVL.

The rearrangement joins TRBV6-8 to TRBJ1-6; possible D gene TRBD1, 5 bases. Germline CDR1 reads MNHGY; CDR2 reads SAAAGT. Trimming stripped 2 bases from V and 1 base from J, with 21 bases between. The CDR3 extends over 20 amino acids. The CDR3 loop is CASSYRDQREGTSYNSPLHF. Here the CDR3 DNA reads TGTGCCAGCAGTTACAGGGACCAACGGGAGGGTACTTCCTATAATTCACCCCTCCACTTT.

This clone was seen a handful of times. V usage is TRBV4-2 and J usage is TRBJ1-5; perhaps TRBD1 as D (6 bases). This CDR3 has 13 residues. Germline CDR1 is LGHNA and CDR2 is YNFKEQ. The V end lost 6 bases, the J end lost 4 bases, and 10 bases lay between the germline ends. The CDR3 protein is CASRDRLNQPQHF. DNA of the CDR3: TGTGCCAGCAGAGACAGGTTGAATCAGCCCCAGCATTTT.

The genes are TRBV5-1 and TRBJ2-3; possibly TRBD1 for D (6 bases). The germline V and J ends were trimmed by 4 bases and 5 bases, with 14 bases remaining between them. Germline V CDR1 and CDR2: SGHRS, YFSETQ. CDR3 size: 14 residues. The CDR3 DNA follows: TGCGCCAGCAGCCTGGACAGCTTGGGAGATACGCAGTATTTT. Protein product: CASSLDSLGDTQYF.

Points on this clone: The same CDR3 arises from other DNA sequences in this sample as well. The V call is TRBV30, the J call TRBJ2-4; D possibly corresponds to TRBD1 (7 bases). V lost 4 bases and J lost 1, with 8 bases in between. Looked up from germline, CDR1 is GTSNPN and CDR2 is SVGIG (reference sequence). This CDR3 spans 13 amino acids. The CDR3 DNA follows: TGTGCCTGGACAGGGGGGGCCAAAAACATTCAGTACTTC. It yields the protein CAWTGGAKNIQYF.

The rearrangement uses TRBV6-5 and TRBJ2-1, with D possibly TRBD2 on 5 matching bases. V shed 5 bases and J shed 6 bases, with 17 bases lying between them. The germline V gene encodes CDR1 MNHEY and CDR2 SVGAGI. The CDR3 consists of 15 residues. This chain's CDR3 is CASSPRTGDLNEQFF. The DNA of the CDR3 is TGTGCCAGCAGTCCAAGGACTGGTGACCTCAATGAGCAGTTCTTC.

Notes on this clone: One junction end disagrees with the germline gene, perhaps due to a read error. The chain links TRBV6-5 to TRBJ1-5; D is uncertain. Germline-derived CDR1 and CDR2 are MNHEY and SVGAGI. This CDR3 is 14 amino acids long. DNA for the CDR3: TGTGCCACCAGTTTAAGGGCAAATTATCAGCCCCAGCATTTT. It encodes CATSLRANYQPQHF.

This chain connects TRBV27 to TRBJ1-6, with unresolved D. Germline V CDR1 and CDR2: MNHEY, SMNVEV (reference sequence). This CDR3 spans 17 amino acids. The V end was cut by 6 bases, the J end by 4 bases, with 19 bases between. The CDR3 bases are TGTGCCAGCAGAATCCTTGGGCCCCCTAGTTATAATTCACCCCTCCACTTT. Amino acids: CASRILGPPSYNSPLHF.

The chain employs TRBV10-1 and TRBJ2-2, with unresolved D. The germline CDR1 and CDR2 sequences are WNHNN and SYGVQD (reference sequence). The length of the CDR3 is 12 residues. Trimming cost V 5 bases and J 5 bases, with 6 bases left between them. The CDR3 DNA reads TGCGCCAGCAGTCGTGGGACCGGGGAGCTGTTTTTT. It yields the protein CASSRGTGELFF.

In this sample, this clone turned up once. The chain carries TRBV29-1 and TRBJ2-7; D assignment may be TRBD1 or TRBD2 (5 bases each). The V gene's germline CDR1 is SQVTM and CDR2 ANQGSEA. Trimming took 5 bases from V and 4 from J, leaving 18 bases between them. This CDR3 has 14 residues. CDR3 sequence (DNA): TGCAGCGTTCTGGGGAGAGGGGACCGGTACGAGCAGTACTTC. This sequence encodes CSVLGRGDRYEQYF.

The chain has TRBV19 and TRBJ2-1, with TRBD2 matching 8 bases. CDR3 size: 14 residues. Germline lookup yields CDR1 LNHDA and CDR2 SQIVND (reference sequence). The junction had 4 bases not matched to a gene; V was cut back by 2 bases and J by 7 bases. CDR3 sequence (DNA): TGTGCCAGTAGTATAACCGGGGGGGCGAATGAGCAGTTCTTC. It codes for CASSITGGANEQFF.

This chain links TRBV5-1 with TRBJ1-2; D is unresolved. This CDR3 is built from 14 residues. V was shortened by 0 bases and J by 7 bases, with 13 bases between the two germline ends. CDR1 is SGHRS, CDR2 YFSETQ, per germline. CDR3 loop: CASSLDRREGGYTF. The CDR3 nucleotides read TGCGCCAGCAGCTTGGATCGGAGAGAAGGTGGCTACACCTTC.

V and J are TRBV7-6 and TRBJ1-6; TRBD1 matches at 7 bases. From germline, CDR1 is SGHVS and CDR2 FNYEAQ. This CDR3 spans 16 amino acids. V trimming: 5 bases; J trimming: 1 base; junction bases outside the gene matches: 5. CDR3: CASSKSGGSYNSPLHF. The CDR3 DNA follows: TGTGCCAGCAGCAAGTCAGGGGGGTCCTATAATTCACCCCTCCACTTT.

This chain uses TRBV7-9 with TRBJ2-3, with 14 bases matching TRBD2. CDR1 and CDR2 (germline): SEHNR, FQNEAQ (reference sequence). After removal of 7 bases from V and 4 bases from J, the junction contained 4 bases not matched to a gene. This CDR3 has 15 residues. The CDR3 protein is CASTLTSGGADTQYF. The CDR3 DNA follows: TGTGCCAGCACCCTGACTAGCGGGGGGGCAGATACGCAGTATTTT.

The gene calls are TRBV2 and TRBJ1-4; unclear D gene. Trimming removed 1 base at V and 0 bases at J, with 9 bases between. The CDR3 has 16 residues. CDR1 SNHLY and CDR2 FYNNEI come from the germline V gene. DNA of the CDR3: TGTGCCAGCAGTGAAGGTGGAAGAACAACTAATGAAAAACTGTTTTTT. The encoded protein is CASSEGGRTTNEKLFF. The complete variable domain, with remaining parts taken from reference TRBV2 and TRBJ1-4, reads EPEVTQTPSHQVTQMGQEVILRCVPISNHLYFYWYRQILGQKVEFLVSFYNNEISEKSEIFDDQFSVERPDGSNFTLKIRSTKLEDSAMYFCASSEGGRTTNEKLFFGSGTQLSVL.

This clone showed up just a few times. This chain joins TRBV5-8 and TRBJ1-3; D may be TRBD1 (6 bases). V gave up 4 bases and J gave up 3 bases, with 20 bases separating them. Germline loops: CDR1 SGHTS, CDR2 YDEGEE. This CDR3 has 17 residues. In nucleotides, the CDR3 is TGTGCCAGCAGCCGCATGGCGGGGGGGCATCGTGGAAACACCATATATTTT. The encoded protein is CASSRMAGGHRGNTIYF. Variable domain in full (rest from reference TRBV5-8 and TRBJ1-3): EAGVTQSPTHLIKTRGQQATLRCSPISGHTSVYWYQQALGLGLQFLLWYDEGEERNRGNFPPRFSGRQFPNYSSELNVNALELEDSALYLCASSRMAGGHRGNTIYFGEGSWLTVV.